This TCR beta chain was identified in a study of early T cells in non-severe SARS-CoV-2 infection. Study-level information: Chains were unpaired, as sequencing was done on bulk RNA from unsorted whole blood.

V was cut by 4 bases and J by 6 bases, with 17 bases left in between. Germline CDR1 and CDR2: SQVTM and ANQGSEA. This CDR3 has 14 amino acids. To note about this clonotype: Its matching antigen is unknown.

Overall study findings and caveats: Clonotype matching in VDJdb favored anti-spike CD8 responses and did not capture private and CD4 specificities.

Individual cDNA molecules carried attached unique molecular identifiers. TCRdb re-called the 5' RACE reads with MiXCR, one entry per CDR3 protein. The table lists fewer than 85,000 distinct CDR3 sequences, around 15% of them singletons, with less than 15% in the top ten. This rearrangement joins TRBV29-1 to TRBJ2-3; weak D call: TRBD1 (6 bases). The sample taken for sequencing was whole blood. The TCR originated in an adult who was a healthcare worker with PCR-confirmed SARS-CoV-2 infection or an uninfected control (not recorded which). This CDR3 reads CSVARTADQDTQYF. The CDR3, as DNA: TGCAGCGTTGCAAGGACAGCCGATCAGGATACGCAGTATTTT.